The source of this TCR beta chain is a study of T cells in Graves' hyperthyroidism and ophthalmopathy. Template material for amplifying TCR beta CDR3 regions consisted of RNA transcripts. An initial round of RT-PCR targeting the TCR CDR3 relied on the HTBI primer set. One entry per CDR3 protein, called by TCRdb with MiXCR from the multiplex PCR reads. Of 600,000 to 650,000 distinct CDR3 sequences listed, 15% to 20% are singletons. The V end was cut by 1 base, the J end by 7 bases, with 17 bases between. This CDR3 comprises 15 residues. Germline CDR1 and CDR2: SGHTA and FQGNSA. Regarding this clonotype: Since a much larger clone is just one base distant, this may be a read error.

This sequence joins TRBV7-2 and TRBJ2-7, with D hard to call. What was sequenced was blood. This clonotype was sampled from a woman in her thirties with Graves' hyperthyroidism. CDR3 sequence: CASSLGAASYNEQYF. DNA for the CDR3: TGTGCCAGCAGCTTAGGGGCAGCGTCCTACAATGAGCAGTACTTC.